Presented here are 6 T cell receptor beta chains from one specimen sequenced in a study of blood T cells in healthy people across ages. Combining a sample-barcoded 5' primer with a J-beta primer mix, a second PCR ran for roughly 7 to 12 cycles. TCRdb fed the 5' RACE reads into MiXCR, producing one record per CDR3 protein. The sample lists about 1,400,000 distinct CDR3 sequences; 42% were seen once. Sequenced material: blood. The receptors originated from a woman younger than 35 in good health.

In this sample, this clonotype turned up a few times. This chain connects TRBV2 to TRBJ2-1; D tentatively reads TRBD1 or TRBD2 (6 bases each). Germline CDR1 reads SNHLY; CDR2 reads FYNNEI. V was shortened by 6 bases and J by 0 bases, with 12 bases between the two germline ends. This CDR3 has 15 amino acids. The CDR3 bases are TGTGCCAGCAGGGGGGGCTTGAGCTCCTACAATGAGCAGTTCTTC. It translates to CASRGGLSSYNEQFF.

The chain is built from TRBV2 and TRBJ2-1; maybe TRBD2 (5 bases). Between the trimmed V and J ends, which lost 3 bases and 0 bases, there was a span of 15 bases. Germline V lookup: CDR1 SNHLY, CDR2 FYNNEI. CDR3 length equals 17 residues. In DNA form, the CDR3 reads TGTGCCAGCAGTGAGGTAGGGCGGGCCGGCTCCTACAATGAGCAGTTCTTC. Protein: CASSEVGRAGSYNEQFF. Complete variable domain (other parts from reference TRBV2 and TRBJ2-1): EPEVTQTPSHQVTQMGQEVILRCVPISNHLYFYWYRQILGQKVEFLVSFYNNEISEKSEIFDDQFSVERPDGSNFTLKIRSTKLEDSAMYFCASSEVGRAGSYNEQFFGPGTRLTVL.

The genes are TRBV6-1 and TRBJ2-5; D uncertain. V was trimmed by 2 bases and J by 5 bases, leaving 18 bases between them. Germline-derived CDR1 and CDR2 are MNHNS and SASEGT. There are 16 residues in the CDR3. The DNA of the CDR3 is TGTGCCAGCAGTGAAACTCCCGCCCCAAGGGCCGAGACCCAGTACTTC. This gives the protein CASSETPAPRAETQYF.

This clonotype was recorded a few times. The chain uses TRBV29-1 and TRBJ2-1; D uncertain. CDR3 size: 15 residues. Trimming pared 6 bases from V and 6 bases from J, leaving 21 bases between. Germline V CDR1 and CDR2: SQVTM, ANQGSEA. The chain's CDR3 is CSVKDEGWALNEQFF. In DNA, the CDR3 is TGCAGCGTCAAAGATGAAGGGTGGGCTCTCAATGAGCAGTTCTTC.

The rearrangement uses TRBV12-3 or TRBV12-4 and TRBJ2-1; a possible D gene is TRBD2 (6 bases). Trimming cost V 3 bases and J 6 bases, with 15 bases left between them. This CDR3 comprises 15 residues. DNA for the CDR3: TGTGCCAGCAGTTTGGTGGCGGGGCGTTTCAATGAGCAGTTCTTC. Amino acids: CASSLVAGRFNEQFF.

The chain employs TRBV9 and TRBJ2-1, with D possibly matching TRBD1 (5 bases). The CDR3 totals 15 residues. V lost 0 bases and J 9 bases, leaving 16 bases between the germline ends. Germline V gene sequence: CDR1 SGDLS, CDR2 YYNGEE. CDR3 amino acids: CASSVAAGQVLEQFF. The CDR3 DNA follows: TGTGCCAGCAGCGTAGCAGCAGGGCAGGTACTTGAGCAGTTCTTC.